A single sample is the source of the 6 T cell receptor beta chains below, sequenced in a study of identical twins. TCRdb independently ran MiXCR on the 5' RACE reads; one entry per CDR3 protein. The sample contains 1.5 million to 2 million distinct CDR3 sequences, about 31% of which appear only once. The specimen sequenced was cord blood. These receptors all come from a newborn girl in good health.

The table lists this clonotype with a few counts. The J gene is TRBJ2-1, the V gene TRBV20-1, with 11 bases identical to TRBD2. V shed 5 bases and J 5 bases; nucleotides not matched to a gene: 11. The CDR3 runs 16 residues. CDR1 and CDR2 from the germline V gene are DFQATT and SNEGSKA (reference sequence). The DNA for the CDR3 is TGCAGTGCTTCCATTTTACTAGCGGGAGCCCACAATGAGCAGTTCTTC. This codes for CSASILLAGAHNEQFF.

This clonotype was recorded a few times. The rearrangement joins TRBV24-1 to TRBJ2-2; no firm D call. CDR1 KGHDR and CDR2 SFDVKD come from the germline V gene. Between the trimmed V and J ends, which lost 6 bases and 0 bases, there was a span of 10 bases. This CDR3 region has 15 residues. The CDR3 reads CATSRQGSNTGELFF. The CDR3, as DNA: TGTGCCACCAGTAGGCAAGGGTCGAACACCGGGGAGCTGTTTTTT.

The chain couples TRBV11-2 to TRBJ2-1, with 10 bases aligning to TRBD2. The CDR3 contains 19 residues. Per the germline V gene, CDR1 is SGHAT and CDR2 is FQNNGV. The V segment lost 4 bases and the J segment 4 bases; nucleotides outside the gene matches: 16. The CDR3 reads CASSSSGSILRWVYNEQFF. In nucleotides, the CDR3 is TGTGCCAGCAGCTCTAGCGGGAGTATTTTACGTTGGGTATACAATGAGCAGTTCTTC.

This clonotype was recorded many times. V gene TRBV29-1 combines with J gene TRBJ2-7, with D maybe TRBD1 (6 bases). Trimming cost V 0 bases and J 5 bases, with 8 bases left between them. The CDR3 runs to 12 residues. Germline V lookup: CDR1 SQVTM, CDR2 ANQGSEA. CDR3 sequence reads: CSVEETGNEQYF. In DNA form, the CDR3 reads TGCAGCGTTGAAGAGACAGGTAACGAGCAGTACTTC.

This chain links TRBV25-1 with TRBJ1-5; TRBD1 is a possible D gene (5 bases). CDR1 and CDR2 (germline): MGHDK, SYGVNS. CDR3 size: 14 residues. Trimming cost V 4 bases and J 4 bases, with 11 bases left between them. CDR3 sequence: CASSGGQENQPQHF. The DNA of the CDR3 is TGTGCCAGCAGTGGCGGACAAGAAAATCAGCCCCAGCATTTT.

In this sample, this clonotype turned up many times. V usage is TRBV3-1 and J usage is TRBJ2-1; D is ambiguous. Between the trimmed V and J ends, which lost 1 base and 8 bases, there was a span of 9 bases. The CDR3 length is 13 residues. Germline CDR1 and CDR2: LGHDT and YNNKEL (reference sequence). The CDR3 DNA follows: TGTGCCAGCAGCCAAGTGCTCTGGGATGAGCAGTTCTTC. It is translated as CASSQVLWDEQFF.